The entry below gives a single TCR beta chain sequence along with its context. This sample was taken from a study of blood T cell repertoires in COVID-19. The CDR3 loop spans 12 amino acids. The V segment lost 0 bases and the J segment 12 bases; nucleotides outside the gene matches: 4. Germline V CDR1 and CDR2: SGHNT, YYREEE (reference sequence). The protocol was immunoSEQ multiplex PCR, while the TCRdb copy is restricted to in-frame clones and leaves out a portion. The sample holds approximately 330,000 clones, about 86% seen once. The source material was PBMCs or T cells enriched from blood (not recorded which). The chain joins TRBV5-4 to TRBJ1-2, with 8 bases lining up with TRBD1. This receptor was taken from a woman between 35 and 50 years old with acute COVID-19. CDR3 loop: CASSLDDRGDTF. In DNA, the CDR3 is TGTGCCAGCAGCTTGGACGACAGGGGAGACACCTTC.